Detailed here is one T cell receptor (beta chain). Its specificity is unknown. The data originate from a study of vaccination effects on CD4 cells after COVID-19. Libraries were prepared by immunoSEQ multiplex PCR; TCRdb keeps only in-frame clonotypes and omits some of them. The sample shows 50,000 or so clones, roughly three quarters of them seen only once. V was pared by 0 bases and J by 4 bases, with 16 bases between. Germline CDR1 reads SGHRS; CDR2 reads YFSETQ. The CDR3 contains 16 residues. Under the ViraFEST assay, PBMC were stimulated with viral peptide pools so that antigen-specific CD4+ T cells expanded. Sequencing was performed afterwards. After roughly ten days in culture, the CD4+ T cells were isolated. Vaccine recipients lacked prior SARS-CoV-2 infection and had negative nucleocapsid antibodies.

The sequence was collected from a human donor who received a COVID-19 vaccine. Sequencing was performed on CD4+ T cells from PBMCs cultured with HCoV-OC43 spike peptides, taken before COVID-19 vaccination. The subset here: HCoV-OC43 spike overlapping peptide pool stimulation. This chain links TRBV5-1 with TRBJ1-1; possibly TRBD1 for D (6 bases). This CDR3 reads CASSLVGPRGGTEAFF. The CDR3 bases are TGCGCCAGCAGCTTGGTGGGCCCCAGGGGAGGCACTGAAGCTTTCTTT. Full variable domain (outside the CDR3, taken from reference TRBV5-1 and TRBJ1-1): KAGVTQTPRYLIKTRGQQVTLSCSPISGHRSVSWYQQTPGQGLQFLFEYFSETQRNKGNFPGRFSGRQFSNSRSEMNVSTLELGDSALYLCASSLVGPRGGTEAFFGQGTRLTVV.